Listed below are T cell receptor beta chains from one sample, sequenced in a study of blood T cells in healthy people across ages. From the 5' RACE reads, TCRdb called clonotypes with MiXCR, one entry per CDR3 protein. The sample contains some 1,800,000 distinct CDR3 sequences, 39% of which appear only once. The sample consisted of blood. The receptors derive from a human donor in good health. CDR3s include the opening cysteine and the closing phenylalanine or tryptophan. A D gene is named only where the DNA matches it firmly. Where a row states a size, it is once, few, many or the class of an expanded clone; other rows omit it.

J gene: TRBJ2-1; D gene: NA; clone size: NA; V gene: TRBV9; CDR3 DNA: TGTGCCAGCAGCGTAGGTAGTGGGGGTCTCAATGAGCAGTTCTTC; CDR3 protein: CASSVGSGGLNEQFF
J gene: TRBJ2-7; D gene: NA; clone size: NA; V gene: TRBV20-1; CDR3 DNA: TGCAGTGCTAGTCGTAACACGGGGACCTACTACGAGCAGTACTTC; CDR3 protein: CSASRNTGTYYEQYF
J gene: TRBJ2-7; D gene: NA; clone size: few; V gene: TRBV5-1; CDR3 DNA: TGCGCCAGCAGCCTTTTCCCGGGACAAAAGACCGAGCAGTACTTC; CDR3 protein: CASSLFPGQKTEQYF
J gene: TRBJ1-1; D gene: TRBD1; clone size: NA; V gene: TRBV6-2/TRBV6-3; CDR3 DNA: TGTGCCAGCAGTTCCACCACAGGGGTCACTGAAGCTTTCTTT; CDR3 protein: CASSSTTGVTEAFF
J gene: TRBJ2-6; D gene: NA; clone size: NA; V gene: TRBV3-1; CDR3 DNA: TGTGCCAGCAGCCAAAGGAAGGGTAGACCCTCTGGGGCCAACGTCCTGACTTTC; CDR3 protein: CASSQRKGRPSGANVLTF
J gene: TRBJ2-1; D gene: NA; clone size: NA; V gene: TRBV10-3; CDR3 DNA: TGTGCCATCAGTACACCTGGGGGCTCCTACAATGAGCAGTTCTTC; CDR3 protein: CAISTPGGSYNEQFF
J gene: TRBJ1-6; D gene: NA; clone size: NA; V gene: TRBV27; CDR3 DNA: TGTGCCAGCAGTTTATCGATAGGGGGGAATTCACCCCTCCACTTT; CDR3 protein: CASSLSIGGNSPLHF
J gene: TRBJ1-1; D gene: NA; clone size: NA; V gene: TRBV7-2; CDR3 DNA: TGTGCCAGCAGCTTGGACGATATCTGGGTGAACACTGAAGCTTTCTTT; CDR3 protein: CASSLDDIWVNTEAFF
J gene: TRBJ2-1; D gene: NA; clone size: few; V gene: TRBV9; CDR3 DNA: TGTGCCAGCAGCGTAGCGGACGTGGGTACCGCTGAGCAGTTCTTC; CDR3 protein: CASSVADVGTAEQFF
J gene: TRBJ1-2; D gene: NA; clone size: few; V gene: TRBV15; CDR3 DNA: TGTGCCACCAGCAGAGATCAGAGGTCGCCTAACTATGGCTACACCTTC; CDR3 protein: CATSRDQRSPNYGYTF
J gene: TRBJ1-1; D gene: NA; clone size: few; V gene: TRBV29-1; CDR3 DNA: TGCAGCGTTAACACTGAAGCTTTCTTT; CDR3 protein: CSVNTEAFF
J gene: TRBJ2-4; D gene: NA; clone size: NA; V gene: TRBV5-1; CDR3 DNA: TGTGCCAGCAGCTTAGGGCAACCCAAAAACATTCAGTACTTC; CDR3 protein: CASSLGQPKNIQYF
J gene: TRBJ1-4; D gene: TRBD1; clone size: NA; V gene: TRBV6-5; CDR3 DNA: TGTGCCAGCAGTCAAGCCGGGACAGGGGCTGAAAAACTGTTTTTT; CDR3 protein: CASSQAGTGAEKLFF
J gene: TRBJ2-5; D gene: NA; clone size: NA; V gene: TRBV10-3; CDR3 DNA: TGTGCCATCAGTGAGGTATCAATAAGTAGGGAGACCCAGTACTTC; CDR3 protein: CAISEVSISRETQYF
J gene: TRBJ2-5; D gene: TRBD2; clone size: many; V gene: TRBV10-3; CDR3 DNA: TGTGCCATCAGTGTCTCGGGGGGACGTTTAGGAGAGACCCAGTACTTC; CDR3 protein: CAISVSGGRLGETQYF
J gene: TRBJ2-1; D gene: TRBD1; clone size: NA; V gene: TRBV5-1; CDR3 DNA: TGCGCCAGCAGCCAGGGACAGGGGAACTACAATGAGCAGTTCTTC; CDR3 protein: CASSQGQGNYNEQFF
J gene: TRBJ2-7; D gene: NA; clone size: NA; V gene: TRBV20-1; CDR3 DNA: TGCAGTGCTAGAAGTCTAGCTGAGTACGAGCAGTACTTC; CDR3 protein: CSARSLAEYEQYF
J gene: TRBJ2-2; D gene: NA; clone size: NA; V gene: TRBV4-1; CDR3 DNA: TGCGCCAGCAGCCAAGGCGCGATCAGCACCGGGGAGCTGTTTTTT; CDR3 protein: CASSQGAISTGELFF
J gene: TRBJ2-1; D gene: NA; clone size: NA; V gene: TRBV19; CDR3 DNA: TGTGCCAGTAGTATTCGGACCCTGCACAATGAGCAGTTCTTC; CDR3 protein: CASSIRTLHNEQFF
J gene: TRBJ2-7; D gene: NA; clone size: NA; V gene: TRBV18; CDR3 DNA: TGTGCCAGCTCACCGCCTTCGGGGGTTGAGCAGTACTTC; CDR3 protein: CASSPPSGVEQYF
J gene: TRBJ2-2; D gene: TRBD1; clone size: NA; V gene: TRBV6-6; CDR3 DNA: TGTGCCAGCAACCAGGGGGCGCTCGGCGGGGAGCTGTTTTTT; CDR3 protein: CASNQGALGGELFF
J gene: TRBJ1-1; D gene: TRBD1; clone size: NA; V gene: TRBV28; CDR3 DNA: TGTGCCAGCAGTTTCGCCGTTCAAACAGGGGGCGACACTGAAGCTTTCTTT; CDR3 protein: CASSFAVQTGGDTEAFF